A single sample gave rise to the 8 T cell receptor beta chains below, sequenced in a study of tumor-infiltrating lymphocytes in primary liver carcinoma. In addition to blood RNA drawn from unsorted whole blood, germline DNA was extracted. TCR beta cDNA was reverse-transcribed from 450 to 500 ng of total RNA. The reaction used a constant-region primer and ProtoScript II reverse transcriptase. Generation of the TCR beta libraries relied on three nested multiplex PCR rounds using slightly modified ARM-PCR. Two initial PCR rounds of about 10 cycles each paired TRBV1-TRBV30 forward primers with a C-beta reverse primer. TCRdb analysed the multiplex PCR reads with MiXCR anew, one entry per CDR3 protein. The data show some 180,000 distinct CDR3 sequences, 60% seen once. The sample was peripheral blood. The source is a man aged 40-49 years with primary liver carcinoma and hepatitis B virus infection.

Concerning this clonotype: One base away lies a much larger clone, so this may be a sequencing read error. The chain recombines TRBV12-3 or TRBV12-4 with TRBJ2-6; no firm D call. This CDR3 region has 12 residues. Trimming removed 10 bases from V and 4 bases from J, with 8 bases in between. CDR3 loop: CATPIGANVLTF. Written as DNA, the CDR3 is TGTGCCACCCCGATAGGGGCCAACGTCCTGACTTTC.

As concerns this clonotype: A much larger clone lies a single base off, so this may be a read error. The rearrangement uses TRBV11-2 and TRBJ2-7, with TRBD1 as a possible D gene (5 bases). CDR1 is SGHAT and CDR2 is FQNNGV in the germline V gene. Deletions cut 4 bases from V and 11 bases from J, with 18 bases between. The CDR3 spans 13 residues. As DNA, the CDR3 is TGTGCCAGCAGCTCCGTGACAGACGACCCAAAGTACTTC. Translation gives CASSSVTDDPKYF. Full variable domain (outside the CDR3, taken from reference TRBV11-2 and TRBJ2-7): EAGVAQSPRYKIIEKRQSVAFWCNPISGHATLYWYQQILGQGPKLLIQFQNNGVVDDSQLPKDRFSAERLKGVDSTLKIQPAKLEDSAVYLCASSSVTDDPKYFGPGTRLTVT.

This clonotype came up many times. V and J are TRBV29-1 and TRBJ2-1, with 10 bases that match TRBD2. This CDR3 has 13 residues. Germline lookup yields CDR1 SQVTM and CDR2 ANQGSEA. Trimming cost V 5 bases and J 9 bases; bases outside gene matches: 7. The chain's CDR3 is CSVPLAGVGEQFF. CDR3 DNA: TGCAGCGTTCCTCTAGCGGGAGTCGGTGAGCAGTTCTTC.

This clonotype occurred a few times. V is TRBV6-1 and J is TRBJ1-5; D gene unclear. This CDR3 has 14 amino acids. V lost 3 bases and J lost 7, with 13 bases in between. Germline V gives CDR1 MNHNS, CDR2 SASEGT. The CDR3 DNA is TGTGCCAGCAGTGAGTTAGGCACCCACCAGCCCCAGCATTTT. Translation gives CASSELGTHQPQHF.

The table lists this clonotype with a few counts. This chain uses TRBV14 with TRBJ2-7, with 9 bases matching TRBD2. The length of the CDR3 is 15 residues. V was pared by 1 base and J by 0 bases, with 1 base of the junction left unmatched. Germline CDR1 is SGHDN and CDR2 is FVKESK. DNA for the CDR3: TGTGCCAGCAGCCAAGCTAGCGGGGACTCCTACGAGCAGTACTTC. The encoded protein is CASSQASGDSYEQYF.

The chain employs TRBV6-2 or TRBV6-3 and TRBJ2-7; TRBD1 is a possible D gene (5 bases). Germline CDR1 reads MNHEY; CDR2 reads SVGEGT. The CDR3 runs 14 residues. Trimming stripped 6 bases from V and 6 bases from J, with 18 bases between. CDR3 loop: CASRYPRQFPEQYF. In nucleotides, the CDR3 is TGTGCCAGCAGATACCCCCGACAGTTCCCCGAGCAGTACTTC.

This CDR3 is CASSLGLAGGHNEQFF. The CDR3 DNA sequence: TGTGCCAGCAGCTTAGGGCTAGCTGGAGGCCACAATGAGCAGTTCTTC. J is TRBJ2-1 and V is TRBV11-2, with D perhaps TRBD2 (5 bases). Germline loops: CDR1 SGHAT, CDR2 FQNNGV. CDR3 size: 16 residues. Trimming took off 1 base at V and 5 bases at J, with 15 bases between the two ends.

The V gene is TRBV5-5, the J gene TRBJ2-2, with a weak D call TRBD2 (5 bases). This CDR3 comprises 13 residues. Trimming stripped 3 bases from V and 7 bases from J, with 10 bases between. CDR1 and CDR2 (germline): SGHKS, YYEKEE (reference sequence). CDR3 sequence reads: CASSSDAGGELFF. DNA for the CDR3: TGTGCCAGCAGCTCAGACGCGGGCGGGGAGCTGTTTTTT.